This passage covers 12 T cell receptor beta chains from one sample sequenced in a study of blood T cell repertoires in COVID-19. Assay used: immunoSEQ multiplex PCR; TCRdb lists only in-frame clones, some missing. This table has 120,000 to 150,000 clones, 80% to 90% appearing once. The sample was peripheral blood. Every receptor here comes from a man younger than 35 with COVID-19, enrolled during active disease.

CDR3 sequence (DNA): TGTGCCAGCAGCTTAGCGCTAATAGGGCAGGGGCCTGGAAACACCATATATTTT. The encoded protein is CASSLALIGQGPGNTIYF. The V call is TRBV7-2, the J call TRBJ1-3; a weak D match, TRBD1 (6 bases). Germline-derived CDR1 and CDR2 are SGHTA and FQGNSA. This CDR3 is 18 amino acids long. Trimming left V 0 bases short and J 2 bases short, with 17 bases between. Supplemented by reference TRBV7-2 and TRBJ1-3, the full variable domain reads GAGVSQSPSNKVTEKGKDVELRCDPISGHTALYWYRQSLGQGLEFLIYFQGNSAPDKSGLPSDRFSAERTGGSVSTLTIQRTQQEDSAVYLCASSLALIGQGPGNTIYFGEGSWLTVV.

The V and J genes are TRBV28 and TRBJ2-7; no clear D gene. Germline loops: CDR1 MDHEN, CDR2 SYDVKM. With 4 bases removed from V and 0 bases from J, the gap between germline ends came to 16 bases. There are 16 residues in the CDR3. CDR3 sequence: CASSSFVALGSYEQYF. The CDR3 coding sequence is TGTGCCAGCAGTTCCTTCGTAGCCTTGGGCTCCTACGAGCAGTACTTC.

The chain joins TRBV6-1 to TRBJ2-7, with a weak D call TRBD1 (5 bases). The CDR3 covers 18 residues. V gave up 1 base and J gave up 3 bases, with 22 bases separating them. Germline V gene data show CDR1 as MNHNS and CDR2 as SASEGT. CDR3 sequence reads: CASSEGSTWVGPLYEQYF. CDR3 DNA: TGTGCCAGCAGTGAAGGATCGACCTGGGTGGGGCCGCTCTACGAGCAGTACTTC.

The V call is TRBV5-1, the J call TRBJ1-5, with a tentative D call TRBD1 (6 bases). Trimming stripped 4 bases from V and 2 bases from J, with 13 bases between. CDR3 length equals 15 residues. CDR1 is SGHRS and CDR2 is YFSETQ in the germline V gene. The CDR3 sequence: CASSLHRDRNQPQHF. The CDR3 DNA reads as TGCGCCAGCAGCCTACACAGGGACCGCAATCAGCCCCAGCATTTT.

The chain carries TRBV24-1 and TRBJ2-3; 14 bases agree with TRBD2. CDR3 size: 18 residues. The V gene's germline CDR1 is KGHDR and CDR2 SFDVKD. After removal of 1 base from V and 1 base from J, the junction contained 3 bases not matched to a gene. In nucleotides, the CDR3 is TGTGCCACCAGTGATTTAGGACTAGCGGGAGGCGGCACAGATACGCAGTATTTT. Its translation: CATSDLGLAGGGTDTQYF.

The chain links TRBV3-1 (or the pseudogene TRBV3-2) to TRBJ2-3; D is undetermined. CDR3 length equals 14 residues. Trimming took off 1 base at V and 8 bases at J, with 13 bases between the two ends. Germline V gives CDR1 LGHDT, CDR2 YNNKEL (reference sequence). As DNA, the CDR3 is TGTGCCAGCAGCCAAGGTGGTCTAGGAAGTACGCAGTATTTT. It yields the protein CASSQGGLGSTQYF.

Worth noting for this clone: The same CDR3 arises from other DNA sequences in this sample as well. This chain connects TRBV7-9 to TRBJ2-5, with a possible D match to TRBD1 (6 bases). Per germline, CDR1 SEHNR and CDR2 FQNEAQ (reference sequence). The CDR3 covers 13 residues. Trimming left V 4 bases short and J 2 bases short, with 8 bases between. The CDR3, as DNA: TGTGCCAGCAGCTCCGGACAGCAAGAGACCCAGTACTTC. Residues: CASSSGQQETQYF.

The V gene is TRBV15, the J gene TRBJ2-7, with TRBD1 as a possible D gene (5 bases). The CDR3 loop spans 14 amino acids. With 4 bases removed from V and 6 bases from J, the gap between germline ends came to 16 bases. Germline CDR1 reads LNHNV; CDR2 reads YYDKDF (reference sequence). The CDR3 region has the DNA TGTGCCACCAGCATCCCCACAGGTTGGGGCGAGCAGTACTTC. Protein sequence: CATSIPTGWGEQYF.

The rearrangement uses TRBV21-1 and TRBJ2-3; TRBD2, the table's D call, lacks a check against the DNA. TRBV21-1 is a listed pseudogene. The CDR3 consists of 21 residues. The DNA of the CDR3 is TGTGCCAGCAGCCGTCCTCCATCGCCCCTAAATCCTCCTCCGAGGTCGGATACGCAGTATTTT. Amino acids: CASSRPPSPLNPPPRSDTQYF.

This chain links TRBV9 with TRBJ2-7; TRBD1 might be the D (6 bases). Germline V gives CDR1 SGDLS, CDR2 YYNGEE. The ends were cut back, 0 bases at V and 0 bases at J, with 10 bases in the middle. The CDR3 runs to 15 residues. The CDR3 loop reads CASSVAGDTSYEQYF. Written as DNA, the CDR3 is TGTGCCAGCAGCGTAGCTGGGGACACCTCCTACGAGCAGTACTTC.

This chain uses TRBV30 with TRBJ2-7, with TRBD1 matching 9 bases. J lost 6 bases, V lost 4 bases, and 7 bases had no gene match. Per the germline V gene, CDR1 is GTSNPN and CDR2 is SVGIG (reference sequence). The CDR3 spans 13 residues. The CDR3 DNA follows: TGTGCCTGGAAGGGGACAGGGTTCGGCGAGCAGTACTTC. Translating it yields CAWKGTGFGEQYF.

Only one count was recorded for this clone. The chain joins TRBV7-2 to TRBJ2-5, with 10 bases identical to TRBD2. The trim removed 3 bases at V and 0 bases at J, leaving 7 bases unmatched. Germline CDR1 is SGHTA and CDR2 is FQGNSA. The CDR3 runs 17 residues. In DNA form, the CDR3 reads TGTGCCAGCAGCTTCAGCGGGAGGGCCGCGTACCAAGAGACCCAGTACTTC. It encodes CASSFSGRAAYQETQYF.